This TCR beta chain was captured in a study of beta chain features in type 1 diabetes. CDR1 is MDHEN, CDR2 SYDVKM, per germline. The CDR3 contains 13 residues. V lost 3 bases to trimming and J lost 3 bases, with 8 bases between them. The entirety of the isolated RNA underwent reverse transcription, so expressed TCRB transcripts were sequenced. Sequenced by immunoSEQ multiplex PCR; TCRdb stores in-frame clones only, minus some. The table lists about 270,000 clones, around an eighth of them singletons. With respect to this clone: What it binds is unknown.

Study-wide findings and caveats: Shorter TCRB CDR3s, moderately but significantly so, marked every one of the four CD4+ subsets in Type 1 diabetes patients.

This receptor was identified in a man under 40 with type 1 diabetes. The chain employs TRBV28 and TRBJ1-2; D is possibly TRBD1 (5 bases). The specimen sequenced was naive CD4+ T cells from blood. CDR3 in amino acids: CASSFAGDYGYTF. The CDR3 coding sequence is TGTGCCAGCAGTTTTGCGGGGGACTATGGCTACACCTTC.